The rows below give T cell receptor beta chains drawn from one sample of a study of shared clonotypes between healthy human individuals. Profiled with immunoSEQ multiplex PCR; TCRdb holds only in-frame clones, not every one. Among about 380,000 clones listed, about 97% were seen once. Sequencing input: memory CD8+ T cells sorted from blood. The receptor source for this set is a man aged 30 to 45 in good health. Both conserved end residues are part of each CDR3. D genes are given only for firm matches. Not every row has a clone size; where given, it reads once, few, many or a size class.

CASSQPTSGSNEQFF,TGCGCCAGCAGCCAACCGACTAGCGGGAGCAATGAGCAGTTCTTC,TRBD2,TRBJ2-1,TRBV4-1,-
CASGTAPLALEQYF,TGTGCCTCGGGGACAGCCCCCCTAGCGCTGGAGCAGTACTTC,-,TRBJ2-7,TRBV28,-
CASSQDSGTDSNQPQHF,TGTGCCAGCAGCCAAGATAGCGGGACGGATAGCAATCAGCCCCAGCATTTT,-,TRBJ1-5,TRBV4-2,once
CASSLLAGHAYEQYF,TGTGCCAGCAGCTTGCTAGCGGGTCACGCCTACGAGCAGTACTTC,TRBD2,TRBJ2-7,TRBV13,-
CASSNGGQPQHF,TGTGCCAGCAGCAACGGAGGACAGCCCCAGCATTTT,-,TRBJ1-5,TRBV21-1,-
CAISETGLATGEFF,TGTGCCATCAGTGAAACGGGACTAGCGACAGGGGAGTTCTTC,TRBD2,TRBJ2-1,TRBV10-3,-
CASSLGDNTEAFF,TGCGCCAGCAGCTTGGGTGACAACACTGAAGCTTTCTTT,-,TRBJ1-1,TRBV5-1,-
CAWREGNTEAFF,TGTGCCTGGAGGGAGGGGAACACTGAAGCTTTCTTT,-,TRBJ1-1,TRBV30,-
CASSSPTGELFF,TGTGCCAGCAGCTCCCCTACCGGGGAGCTGTTTTTT,-,TRBJ2-2,TRBV7-9,-
CASSHPLERETQYF,TGCGCCAGCAGCCATCCACTAGAGAGAGAGACCCAGTACTTC,-,TRBJ2-5,TRBV4-1,-
CASSLRLGAGVSYNEQFF,TGTGCCAGCAGTCTACGACTAGGAGCGGGGGTCTCCTACAATGAGCAGTTCTTC,TRBD2,TRBJ2-1,TRBV27,-
CASSESPGVVYEQYF,TGTGCCAGCAGTGAATCCCCGGGAGTGGTGTACGAGCAGTACTTC,-,TRBJ2-7,TRBV6-1,-
CASSPGTRNLFQYF,TGTGCCAGCAGTCCCGGGACTAGGAATCTCTTTCAGTACTTC,TRBD2,TRBJ2-4,TRBV6-5,-
CASSEPGQGNIQYF,TGTGCCAGCAGTGAACCCGGACAGGGAAACATTCAGTACTTC,TRBD1,TRBJ2-4,TRBV25-1,-
CASSRQGRSNQPQHF,TGTGCCAGCAGTCGACAGGGTCGAAGCAATCAGCCCCAGCATTTT,TRBD1,TRBJ1-5,TRBV28,-
CSGRSNEQFF,TGCAGTGGGCGGTCCAATGAGCAGTTCTTC,-,TRBJ2-1,TRBV20-1,-
CAGRGPGNEKLFF,TGTGCCGGCAGGGGGCCGGGTAATGAAAAACTGTTTTTT,TRBD1,TRBJ1-4,TRBV2,-
CAGSKRAGQPSEQYF,TGTGCCGGAAGCAAGCGGGCGGGACAACCGTCCGAGCAGTACTTC,-,TRBJ2-7,TRBV6-1,-
CASSPASNRVDTQYF,TGCGCCAGCAGCCCGGCCTCAAACAGGGTAGATACGCAGTATTTT,-,TRBJ2-3,TRBV5-1,-
CASRNGLVPAEQYF,TGTGCCAGCAGGAATGGACTAGTCCCTGCCGAGCAGTACTTC,TRBD2,TRBJ2-7,TRBV28,once
CASSEAAVEGEQFF,TGTGCCAGCAGTGAAGCTGCGGTGGAGGGTGAGCAGTTCTTC,-,TRBJ2-1,TRBV6-1,-
CASSTSGVRSEQFF,TGTGCCAGCAGCACTAGCGGAGTTCGGAGTGAGCAGTTCTTC,TRBD2,TRBJ2-1,TRBV11-2,-
CASSGGTSYEQYF,TGTGCCAGCAGCGGTGGGACATCCTACGAGCAGTACTTC,-,TRBJ2-7,TRBV9,once
CASIPAGGSYEQYF,TGTGCCAGCATTCCAGCGGGAGGCTCCTACGAGCAGTACTTC,TRBD2,TRBJ2-7,TRBV28,-
CASSSSGRAQEQYF,TGTGCCAGCAGTTCTAGCGGGAGGGCCCAGGAGCAGTACTTC,TRBD2,TRBJ2-7,TRBV28,-
CASGRGRGNTIYF,TGTGCCAGCGGTCGGGGGAGGGGAAACACCATATATTTT,-,TRBJ1-3,TRBV28,-
CASSPLAGKSNEQFF,TGTGCCAGCAGCCCGCTAGCGGGAAAGTCTAATGAGCAGTTCTTC,TRBD2,TRBJ2-1,TRBV28,-
CAISEGGSSYNEQFF,TGTGCCATCAGTGAGGGCGGGAGCTCCTACAATGAGCAGTTCTTC,TRBD2,TRBJ2-1,TRBV10-3,-
CASSRVQGSTDTQYF,TGTGCCAGCAGCCGTGTACAGGGGAGCACAGATACGCAGTATTTT,TRBD1,TRBJ2-3,TRBV6-5,-
CASSLTSGRGETQYF,TGTGCCAGCAGCCTCACTAGCGGGAGAGGGGAGACCCAGTACTTC,TRBD2,TRBJ2-5,TRBV7-8,-
CASSRQEQETQYF,TGTGCCAGCTCACGACAGGAGCAAGAGACCCAGTACTTC,-,TRBJ2-5,TRBV6-4,-
CASSLQQGEAFF,TGCGCCAGCAGCTTGCAACAGGGGGAAGCTTTCTTT,TRBD1,TRBJ1-1,TRBV5-1,-
CASRGHSSYEQYF,TGTGCCAGCAGAGGGCACAGCTCCTACGAGCAGTACTTC,-,TRBJ2-7,TRBV28,-
CASSQDVMGQGGTDTQYF,TGTGCCAGCAGCCAAGATGTAATGGGACAGGGGGGGACAGATACGCAGTATTTT,TRBD1,TRBJ2-3,TRBV4-2,-
CASSWTSVGDTQYF,TGTGCCAGCAGCTGGACTAGCGTGGGAGATACGCAGTATTTT,TRBD2,TRBJ2-3,TRBV5-5,-
CASSLFGGRVETQYF,TGTGCCAGCAGCTTATTCGGGGGGCGGGTGGAGACCCAGTACTTC,-,TRBJ2-5,TRBV11-2,-
CASSWTGYEQYF,TGTGCCAGCAGTTGGACGGGGTACGAGCAGTACTTC,-,TRBJ2-7,TRBV28,-
CASSGTGNTGELFF,TGTGCCAGCAGTGGGACAGGGAACACCGGGGAGCTGTTTTTT,TRBD1,TRBJ2-2,TRBV2,-
CASSSALLGTGELFF,TGTGCCAGCAGCTCCGCCCTACTAGGCACCGGGGAGCTGTTTTTT,-,TRBJ2-2,TRBV5-6,-
CASSLGTSGYEQYF,TGTGCCAGCAGTTTAGGGACTAGCGGCTACGAGCAGTACTTC,TRBD2,TRBJ2-7,TRBV28,-
CAISDRGGGTDTQYF,TGTGCCATCAGTGATCGGGGGGGTGGCACAGATACGCAGTATTTT,TRBD2,TRBJ2-3,TRBV10-3,-
CASSLGGYRAPYNEQFF,TGTGCCAGCAGCTTAGGAGGGTATAGGGCCCCCTACAATGAGCAGTTCTTC,-,TRBJ2-1,TRBV7-9,-
CASSLGQGHDTQYF,TGTGCCAGCAGCTTGGGACAGGGTCACGATACGCAGTATTTT,TRBD1,TRBJ2-3,TRBV5-4,-
CASSDGGGSYEQYF,TGTGCCAGCAGCGACGGAGGTGGGTCCTACGAGCAGTACTTC,-,TRBJ2-7,TRBV6-6,once
CASSPEQGAHFGELFF,TGTGCCAGCAGCCCTGAACAGGGGGCGCATTTCGGGGAGCTGTTTTTT,TRBD1,TRBJ2-2,TRBV5-4,-
CASSTYEQYF,TGTGCCAGCAGTACCTACGAGCAGTACTTC,-,TRBJ2-7,TRBV27,-
CASRWGLTDTQYF,TGTGCCAGTAGGTGGGGGTTGACAGATACGCAGTATTTT,-,TRBJ2-3,TRBV19,-
CASSLYWGSSYNEQFF,TGTGCCAGCAGCTTGTACTGGGGGAGCTCCTACAATGAGCAGTTCTTC,-,TRBJ2-1,TRBV5-4,-
CASSAYLRYEQYF,TGCGCCAGCAGTGCCTACCTCCGCTACGAGCAGTACTTC,-,TRBJ2-7,TRBV10-2,-
CAIGISYEQYF,TGTGCCATCGGGATATCCTACGAGCAGTACTTC,-,TRBJ2-7,TRBV10-3,-
CASSQDISGGLNEQFF,TGTGCCAGCAGCCAAGATATATCGGGAGGGTTGAATGAGCAGTTCTTC,TRBD2,TRBJ2-1,TRBV4-2,-
CASSLSGQGSEKLFF,TGTGCCAGCAGCCTCTCGGGACAGGGTAGTGAAAAACTGTTTTTT,TRBD1,TRBJ1-4,TRBV11-2,-
CASSYSGRGYEQYF,TGTGCCAGCAGTTACTCGGGGAGAGGGTACGAGCAGTACTTC,-,TRBJ2-7,TRBV6-5,-